The source of this T cell receptor beta chain is a study of CD8 T cells in Susac syndrome (dated by TCRdb to about 2019). Study-level background: Of the Susac syndrome patients who were sequenced, about 6 had clinically active disease and 8 or 9 were in clinical remission. At blood withdrawal, Susac syndrome patients were either therapy-naive, taking corticosteroids (in some cases with IVIg as well), or taking IVIg alone. Repertoire sequencing was used to test whether CD8+ T cell activation and differentiation in Susac syndrome was antigen driven. Clonality of the CD8+ T cell repertoire was compared between roughly twelve healthy donors, approximately 14 Susac syndrome patients and fewer than 16 multiple sclerosis patients. Overall study outcomes, separate from this receptor: Clonal expansion was seen in Susac syndrome CD8+ repertoires, peaking in CD8+ TEMRA cells and being greater in clinically active patients than in remitting ones. The study acknowledged that relatively few individuals were included in the TCR sequencing and HLA analysis. Looking at Susac-specific public clones, the researchers identified approximately 15 in the total CD8+ repertoire and 4 or 5 in the CD8+ TEMRA repertoire.

Peripheral blood CD8+ and CD4+ T cells from healthy donors, Susac syndrome patients and multiple sclerosis patients were profiled by high-throughput TCR beta sequencing. Recently defined diagnostic criteria for definite or probable disease were met by the Susac syndrome patients. Bulk CD8+ and CD4+ T cells were purified by magnetic negative isolation, while CD8+ TEMRA cells were enriched using FACS. Blood was drawn into EDTA tubes, processed within 24 hours, and PBMCs were isolated by density gradient centrifugation. PBMCs intended for TCR sequencing were cryopreserved in liquid nitrogen and were subsequently thawed in a 37 degrees C water bath. The sorted or isolated CD4+, CD8+ and CD8+ TEMRA cells had a purity of 90% or higher. About this clonotype: No antigen is known for it. An end of the junction does not agree with germline; a read error may underlie this.

RNA was extracted using the RNeasy kit, and about 0.5 to 1 ug of the RNA was reverse transcribed with random hexamers. The immunoSEQ multiplex PCR assay, which covers 54 Vbeta and 13 Jbeta segments, was used to amplify TCR beta CDR3 regions. Bias from PCR amplification was corrected by using a synthetic template baseline for primer optimization and for computational correction. In the authors' own workflow: Reads were assigned to V, D and J genes according to IMGT and analyzed in immunoSEQ Analyzer, with only productive sequences retained. Clonality was computed as one minus Shannon entropy normalized by log2 of the number of productive unique sequences. For each patient and control, public and private clones were evaluated within the 100 most prevalent clones. Susac-specific clones were defined as absent from healthy and MS cohorts, some 1,000 published viral clones and other ImmuneACCESS disease sequences. Starting from the raw public reads, TCRdb applied fastp trimming at Q25, assembled clones with MiXCR and retained in-frame beta chains. Identical CDR3 protein sequences are pooled into one entry, listed with their most common genes and DNA. What appears here as the V and J calls and clone size reflects TCRdb's work, not the paper's. In this sample the table shows some 75,000 distinct CDR3 sequences, 90% to 95% of which occur a single time. Around 0.45% of the sample rests with the top ten.

The CDR3 starts with the cysteine, ends with the phenylalanine, and has 12 residues. Only CDR3 DNA is held: 36 bases, read in frame from base 1. The CDR1 and CDR2 encoded by the germline V gene are SGHVS and FQNEAQ. Sequencing used CD8+ T cells from PBMCs. The TCR comes from a human donor with Susac syndrome. Here the chain combines TRBV7-8 and TRBJ1-1, with no confidently assigned D gene. The CDR3 is CASTQLNTEVFF. At the DNA level, the sequence is TGTGCCAGCACCCAATTGAACACTGAAGTTTTCTTT.